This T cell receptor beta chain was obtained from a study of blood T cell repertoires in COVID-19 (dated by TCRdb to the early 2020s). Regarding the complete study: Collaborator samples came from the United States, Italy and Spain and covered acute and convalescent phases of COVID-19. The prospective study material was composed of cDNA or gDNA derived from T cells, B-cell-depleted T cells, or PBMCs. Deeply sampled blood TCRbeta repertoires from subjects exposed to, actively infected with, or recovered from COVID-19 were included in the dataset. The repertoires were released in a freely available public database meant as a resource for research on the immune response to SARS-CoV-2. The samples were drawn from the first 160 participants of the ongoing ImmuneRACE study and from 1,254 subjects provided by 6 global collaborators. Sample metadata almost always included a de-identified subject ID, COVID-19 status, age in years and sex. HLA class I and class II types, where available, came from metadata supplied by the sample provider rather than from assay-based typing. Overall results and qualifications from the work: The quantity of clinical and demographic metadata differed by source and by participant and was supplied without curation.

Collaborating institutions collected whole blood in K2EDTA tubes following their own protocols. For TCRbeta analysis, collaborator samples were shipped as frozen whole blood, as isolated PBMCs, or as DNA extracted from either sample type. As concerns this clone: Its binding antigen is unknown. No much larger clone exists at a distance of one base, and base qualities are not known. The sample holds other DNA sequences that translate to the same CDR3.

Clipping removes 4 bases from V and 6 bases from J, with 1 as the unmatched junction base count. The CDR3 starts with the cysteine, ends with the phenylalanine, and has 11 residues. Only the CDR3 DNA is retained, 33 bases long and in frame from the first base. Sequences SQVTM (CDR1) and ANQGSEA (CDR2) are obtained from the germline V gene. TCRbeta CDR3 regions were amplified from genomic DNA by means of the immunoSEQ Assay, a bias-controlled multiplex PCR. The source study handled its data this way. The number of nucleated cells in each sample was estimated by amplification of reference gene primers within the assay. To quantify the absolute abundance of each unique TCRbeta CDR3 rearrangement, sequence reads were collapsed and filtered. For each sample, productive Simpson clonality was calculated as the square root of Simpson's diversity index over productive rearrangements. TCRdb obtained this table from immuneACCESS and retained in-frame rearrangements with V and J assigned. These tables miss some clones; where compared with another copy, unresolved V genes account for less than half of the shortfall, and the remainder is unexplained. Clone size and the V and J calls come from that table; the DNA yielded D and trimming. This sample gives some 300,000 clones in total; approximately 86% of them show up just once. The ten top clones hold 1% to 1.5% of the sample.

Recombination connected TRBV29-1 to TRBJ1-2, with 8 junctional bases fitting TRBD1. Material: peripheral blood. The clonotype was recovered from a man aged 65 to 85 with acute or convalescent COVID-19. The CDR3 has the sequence CSVGQGNGYTF. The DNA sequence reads TGCAGCGTTGGACAGGGGAATGGCTACACCTTC.